The table lists the clone carrying this T cell receptor (beta chain) with a few counts. Its antigen is not known. The V end was cut by 6 bases, the J end by 8 bases, with 20 bases between. The CDR3 contains 16 residues. In germline, CDR1 is MNHNS, CDR2 SASEGT. TCRdb re-derived calls from the RT-PCR reads in MiXCR, one entry per CDR3 protein. There are fewer than 700,000 distinct CDR3 sequences in the sample; approximately 12% occur only once, and 10% to 15% lies in the top ten. These data are taken from a study of response to subunit inactivated influenza vaccine. General study points: The authors suggested that every seasonal influenza vaccination recruits few new T cells.

This clonotype was obtained from a man aged 50 or older who received an inactivated influenza vaccine. This sample comprised PBMCs from blood, obtained roughly 46 days after vaccination. This chain joins TRBV6-1 and TRBJ1-6; D is perhaps TRBD1 (6 bases). The chain's CDR3 is CASRERGGGGHSPLHF. The CDR3 nucleotides are TGTGCCAGCAGGGAACGAGGCGGGGGCGGACATTCACCCCTCCACTTT.